A selection of T cell receptor beta chains follows, all from one sample in a study of response to subunit inactivated influenza vaccine. TCRdb recomputed calls from the RT-PCR reads with MiXCR, one row per CDR3 protein. The table has roughly 500,000 distinct CDR3 sequences, approximately 15% seen once. The source was CD4+ T cells sorted from PBMCs, collected less than 30 months after vaccination. The receptor set was obtained from a man between 50 and 69 years old who received an inactivated influenza vaccine. CDR3s include the opening cysteine and the closing phenylalanine or tryptophan. The D gene is left open where the match is weak. Not all rows give a size; the values are once, few, many and, for expanded clones, a class.

j_call v_call clone_size d_call cdr3_nt cdr3_aa
TRBJ1-2 TRBV12-3/TRBV12-4 few TRBD1 TGTGCCAGCAGAACCGGGACAGGGGGGGCCTATGGCTACACCTTC CASRTGTGGAYGYTF
TRBJ2-3 TRBV20-1 NA TRBD2 TGCAGTGCTAGAGGTCTGCCGGGACTAACTAGCACAGATACGCAGTATTTT CSARGLPGLTSTDTQYF
TRBJ2-2 TRBV7-2 NA TRBD2 TGTGCCAGCAGCTATCTAGCGGGGGCACGCGGGGAGCTGTTTTTT CASSYLAGARGELFF
TRBJ2-1 TRBV19 NA TRBD2 TGTGCCAGTAGTAGAAGGACTAGCGTCAACAATGAGCAGTTCTTC CASSRRTSVNNEQFF
TRBJ2-1 TRBV18 few TRBD1 TGTGCCAGCTCACCCGGGACAGGGGGCTTCGGTGAGCAGTTCTTC CASSPGTGGFGEQFF
TRBJ1-3 TRBV12-3/TRBV12-4 few NA TGTGCCAGCAATTACCAGGGGATCTCTGGAAACACCATATATTTT CASNYQGISGNTIYF
TRBJ2-7 TRBV12-5 few NA TGTGCTAGTGGTGACGGCTACGAGCAGTACTTC CASGDGYEQYF
TRBJ1-5 TRBV11-2 NA TRBD1 TGTGCCAGCAGCTGGGTAGATGATCGCAGGGGGCTTGGCAATCAGCCCCAGCATTTT CASSWVDDRRGLGNQPQHF
TRBJ1-5 TRBV7-9 NA NA TGTGCCAGCAGCTCTTTGGGTAGCAATCAGCCCCAGCATTTT CASSSLGSNQPQHF
TRBJ2-7 TRBV28 NA NA TGTGCCAGCAGTTACTCACTCGGGACTTATCGCTCCTACGAGCAGTACTTC CASSYSLGTYRSYEQYF
TRBJ2-7 TRBV5-1 few NA TGCGCCAGCAGCGTGGGCGGCTCGTACTACGAGCAGTACTTC CASSVGGSYYEQYF
TRBJ2-2 TRBV27 few NA TGTGCCAGCAGTGTGGGACAACTGAACACCGGGGAGCTGTTTTTT CASSVGQLNTGELFF
TRBJ2-3 TRBV6-1 NA NA TGTGCCAGCAGTGGAGGGACCTCGAGCCGCACAGATACGCAGTATTTT CASSGGTSSRTDTQYF
TRBJ2-3 TRBV20-1 NA NA TGCAGTGCGGGAGAATATTACCGTCGGACAGATACGCAGTATTTT CSAGEYYRRTDTQYF
TRBJ2-1 TRBV6-2/TRBV6-3 few TRBD1 TGTGCCAGCAGACGGGGCGTCGGGCTAGGGACAGATGAGCAGTTCTTC CASRRGVGLGTDEQFF
TRBJ1-1 TRBV10-3 few TRBD1 TGTGCCATCAGAGTCCTCGAAGGGGGCGATGAAGCTTTCTTT CAIRVLEGGDEAFF
TRBJ2-3 TRBV6-5 few TRBD2 TGTGCCAGCAGTTACACTAGCGGGGGAAGAGATACGCAGTATTTT CASSYTSGGRDTQYF
TRBJ1-1 TRBV6-5 NA NA TGTGCCAGCAGTTTTCAGGGCAGGGCAGGCACTGAAGCTTTCTTT CASSFQGRAGTEAFF
TRBJ2-1 TRBV5-1 NA TRBD2 TGCGCCAGCAGCTTAACTAGCGTGAGCTCCTACAATGAGCAGTTCTTC CASSLTSVSSYNEQFF
TRBJ1-2 TRBV20-1 NA TRBD1 TGCAGTGCTAGTGGGCTGCGACAGGGGATCTATGGCTACACCTTC CSASGLRQGIYGYTF
TRBJ1-5 TRBV6-4 NA NA TGTGCCAGCAGCAAAGGTTCCCGCAATCAGCCCCAGCATTTT CASSKGSRNQPQHF
TRBJ2-1 TRBV11-2 NA NA TGTGCCAGCAGCTTCGGGGGCGGGACCTACAATGAGCAGTTCTTC CASSFGGGTYNEQFF
TRBJ1-1 TRBV7-2 few NA TGTGCCAGCAGCTTAGGGGGCCAATTTATGGCTGAAGCTTTCTTT CASSLGGQFMAEAFF
TRBJ1-1 TRBV27 few NA TGTGCCAGCAATTTTAGAGGGATGAACACTGAAGCTTTCTTT CASNFRGMNTEAFF
TRBJ2-5 TRBV20-1 NA NA TGCAGTGCTAGAGGACTGGAGACCCAGTACTTC CSARGLETQYF
TRBJ2-7 TRBV7-2 many NA TGTGCCAGCAGCCCGTTGGCGGGTGGGAGCTCCTACGAGCAGTACTTC CASSPLAGGSSYEQYF
TRBJ2-2 TRBV7-2 few NA TGTGCCAGCAGCTCCACACAGGTGGAGCTGTTTTTT CASSSTQVELFF